This TCR beta chain was captured in a study of early T cells in non-severe SARS-CoV-2 infection. About the research overall: Unsorted whole blood bulk RNA was sequenced, with unpaired chains. General observations from the study: The matching step, a VDJdb search, favored anti-spike CD8 responses and missed private and CD4 specificities.

Germline loops: CDR1 MDHEN, CDR2 SYDVKM. Trimming cost V 8 bases and J 2 bases; bases outside gene matches: 10. The CDR3 loop spans 15 amino acids. A word on this clonotype: The target antigen is unknown.

The library protocol tagged individual cDNA molecules with unique molecular identifiers. TCRdb processed the 5' RACE reads anew with MiXCR; each CDR3 protein has one entry. The sample gives around 28,000 distinct CDR3 sequences, 5.3% of which show up once; roughly 4% is in the top ten. The chain recombines TRBV28 with TRBJ2-3; TRBD1 matches 7 bases. This clonotype was sampled from an adult who was a healthcare worker with PCR-confirmed SARS-CoV-2 infection or an uninfected control (not recorded which). Input material: whole blood. CDR3 in DNA: TGTGCCAGCGCTCCCTGGACAGGCCACACAGATACGCAGTATTTT. It specifies CASAPWTGHTDTQYF. Variable domain in full (rest from reference TRBV28 and TRBJ2-3): DVKVTQSSRYLVKRTGEKVFLECVQDMDHENMFWYRQDPGLGLRLIYFSYDVKMKEKGDIPEGYSVSREKKERFSLILESASTNQTSMYLCASAPWTGHTDTQYFGPGTRLTVL.